These 22 T cell receptor beta chains came from one sample sequenced in a study of molecular identifiers for immune sequencing clone quantification. TCRdb itself ran the PCR reads through MiXCR, one entry per CDR3 protein. Altogether 40,000 to 45,000 distinct CDR3 sequences are present, 24% being singletons, with the ten largest covering around 0.97%. Sequencing was performed on naive CD8+ T cells from blood, with Jurkat cell RNA spiked in. Noted subset: FACS-sorted CD8+CD4-CCR7+CD45RA+ naive T cells. These receptors were obtained from a human donor in good health. Some libraries in this study had Jurkat cell RNA spiked in.

This clonotype was seen repeatedly, ten times or more. This chain connects TRBV6-2 or TRBV6-3 to TRBJ2-1; D might be TRBD1 or TRBD2, each matching 5 bases. V lost 2 bases and J lost 2, with 10 bases in between. CDR3 size: 15 residues. Germline values: CDR1 MNHEY, CDR2 SVGEGT. The CDR3: CASSYPGSPYNEQFF. Here the CDR3 DNA reads TGTGCCAGCAGTTACCCAGGGAGCCCCTACAATGAGCAGTTCTTC.

Points on this clonotype: With a much larger clone just one base away, this may be a read error. This chain connects TRBV10-3 to TRBJ2-7; TRBD2 might be the D (6 bases). The CDR3 is made up of 12 amino acids. CDR1 and CDR2 from the germline V gene are ENHRY and SYGVKD. This CDR3 is CAISESDYEQHF. DNA for the CDR3: TGTGCCATCAGTGAGTCGGACTACGAGCAGCACTTC.

On this clonotype: This may be a read error: a much more frequent sequence differs by one nucleotide. Because the CDR3 is missing its conserved closing phenylalanine or tryptophan, this is likely a read error. The J gene is TRBJ2-7, the V gene TRBV5-6, with D perhaps TRBD1 or TRBD2 (5 bases each). The CDR3 loop spans 13 amino acids. CDR1 SGHDT and CDR2 YYEEEE come from the germline V gene. V lost 1 base to trimming and J lost 2 bases, with 7 bases between them. In DNA form, the CDR3 reads TGTGCCAGCAGCTTGAGAGGGGCCTACGAGCAGTACCTC. Its protein is CASSLRGAYEQYL.

This clonotype ranks as medium-sized. The CDR3 DNA reads TGCAGCGGCCGGACAGGAAGTTACGAGCAGTACTTC. Its protein is CSGRTGSYEQYF. The chain is built from TRBV29-1 and TRBJ2-7; 7 positions agree with TRBD1. This CDR3 is 12 amino acids long. Trimming at V came to 7 bases and at J to 4 bases, leaving 7 bases not matched to a gene. Germline CDR1 reads SQVTM; CDR2 reads ANQGSEA.

This clonotype was seen many times. The gene calls are TRBV7-9 and TRBJ2-7; D may be TRBD1 (5 bases). V was shortened by 4 bases and J by 4 bases, with 20 bases between the two germline ends. The CDR3 sequence is 16 residues long. The germline gives CDR1 SEHNR, CDR2 FQNEAQ (reference sequence). The CDR3: CASSSDLQADIYEQYF. CDR3 sequence (DNA): TGTGCCAGCAGCTCCGACCTACAGGCGGATATATACGAGCAGTACTTC.

This clonotype was seen a few times. The chain joins TRBV13 to TRBJ2-3; 8 nucleotides agree with TRBD2. CDR1 is PRHDT and CDR2 is FYEKMQ in the germline V gene (reference sequence). CDR3 length equals 15 residues. J lost 1 base, V lost 5 bases, and 5 bases had no gene match. The CDR3 here is CASSPPGGGTDTQYF. The CDR3 nucleotides are TGTGCCAGCAGCCCCCCGGGAGGGGGCACAGATACGCAGTATTTT.

This clonotype was counted at least ten times. The chain recombines TRBV11-2 with TRBJ2-3; a possible D gene is TRBD2 (5 bases). Germline CDR1 SGHAT, CDR2 FQNNGV. V was pared by 5 bases and J by 2 bases, with 14 bases between. The length of the CDR3 is 15 residues. DNA of the CDR3: TGTGCCAGCAGCCCGGAGGTGTGGGACACAGATACGCAGTATTTT. Translating gives CASSPEVWDTDTQYF.

This clonotype showed up many times. The gene calls are TRBV28 and TRBJ2-2; D unclear. Trimming took 5 bases from V and 3 from J, leaving 16 bases between them. This CDR3 is 16 amino acids long. Per the germline V gene, CDR1 is MDHEN and CDR2 is SYDVKM. CDR3 nucleotide sequence: TGTGCCAGCAGTCCCCTCTTTGTACAGTACACCGGGGAGCTGTTTTTT. Translating gives CASSPLFVQYTGELFF. The full variable domain, with the rest looked up from reference TRBV28 and TRBJ2-2, is DVKVTQSSRYLVKRTGEKVFLECVQDMDHENMFWYRQDPGLGLRLIYFSYDVKMKEKGDIPEGYSVSREKKERFSLILESASTNQTSMYLCASSPLFVQYTGELFFGEGSRLTVL.

This clonotype was picked up many times. The CDR3 DNA reads TGTGCCAGCAGCCACCCGCCCCCCGATGAAGCTTTCTTT. It codes for CASSHPPPDEAFF. This chain links TRBV5-8 with TRBJ1-1; no reliable D call. This CDR3 region has 13 residues. V lost 4 bases and J 7 bases, leaving 14 bases between the germline ends. From germline, CDR1 is SGHTS and CDR2 YDEGEE.

This clonotype was detected many times. The CDR3 here is CASSLEGRYEQYF. The CDR3, as DNA: TGTGCCAGCAGCTTGGAGGGACGGTACGAGCAGTACTTC. The V and J genes are TRBV5-7 and TRBJ2-7; D is perhaps TRBD1 or TRBD2 (5 bases each). TRBV5-7 is flagged as an ORF with uncertain function. Trimming removed 0 bases at V and 4 bases at J, with 8 bases between. CDR3 length: 13 amino acids.

This clonotype was detected many times. V usage is TRBV7-8 and J usage is TRBJ2-7, with 10 bases that match TRBD1. This CDR3 contains 17 residues. J lost 5 bases, V lost 0 bases, and 10 bases had no gene match. Germline V gene sequence: CDR1 SGHVS, CDR2 FQNEAQ. The CDR3 here is CASSLALLGDRGHEQYF. In DNA form, the CDR3 reads TGTGCCAGCAGCTTAGCCCTTCTAGGGGACAGGGGCCACGAGCAGTACTTC.

There are many counts of this clonotype. This chain uses TRBV7-8 with TRBJ1-1; 8 bases align to TRBD1. The length of the CDR3 is 15 residues. Germline V gene data show CDR1 as SGHVS and CDR2 as FQNEAQ. V dropped 2 bases and J dropped 3; count of bases not matched to a gene: 5. The CDR3 DNA is TGTGCCAGCAGCTTACCAGACAGGGGATACACTGAAGCTTTCTTT. This encodes CASSLPDRGYTEAFF. Filled out from reference TRBV7-8 and TRBJ1-1, the complete variable domain reads GAGVSQSPRYKVAKRGQDVALRCDPISGHVSLFWYQQALGQGPEFLTYFQNEAQLDKSGLPSDRFFAERPEGSVSTLKIQRTQQEDSAVYLCASSLPDRGYTEAFFGQGTRLTVV.

V gene TRBV2 combines with J gene TRBJ2-1, with 11 bases aligning to TRBD2. There are 16 residues in the CDR3. The V segment lost 7 bases and the J segment 2 bases; nucleotides outside the gene matches: 7. Germline V gene data show CDR1 as SNHLY and CDR2 as FYNNEI. In nucleotides, the CDR3 is TGTGCCAGCACCGAGAGACTAGCGGGGACCTACAATGAGCAGTTCTTC. Its protein is CASTERLAGTYNEQFF.

This clonotype was recorded at least ten times. The V and J genes are TRBV11-2 and TRBJ2-3; tentative D call: TRBD1 (5 bases). CDR3 length: 17 amino acids. Per germline, CDR1 SGHAT and CDR2 FQNNGV. Trimming shortened V by 1 base and J by 0 bases, and 14 bases separated the two germline ends. The DNA for the CDR3 is TGTGCCAGCAGCTTAGTAGGGGCTAACCCTAGCACAGATACGCAGTATTTT. Translating it yields CASSLVGANPSTDTQYF. The entire variable domain, with the rest obtained from reference TRBV11-2 and TRBJ2-3, is as follows: EAGVAQSPRYKIIEKRQSVAFWCNPISGHATLYWYQQILGQGPKLLIQFQNNGVVDDSQLPKDRFSAERLKGVDSTLKIQPAKLEDSAVYLCASSLVGANPSTDTQYFGPGTRLTVL.

Comments on this clonotype: This clone may be a read error of a much larger clone one base away. V gene TRBV2 combines with J gene TRBJ2-1; D is unresolved. The V gene's germline CDR1 is SNHLY and CDR2 FYNNEI. V was shortened by 4 bases and J by 3 bases, with 22 bases between the two germline ends. This CDR3 has 18 amino acids. The CDR3 sequence is CASSGSSGAYLFYNEQFF. The CDR3 DNA sequence: TGTGCCAGCAGTGGGAGCTCAGGAGCGTACTTATTCTACAATGAGCAGTTCTTC.

The chain carries TRBV2 and TRBJ2-7, with 10 nucleotides matching TRBD1. Germline lookup yields CDR1 SNHLY and CDR2 FYNNEI. With 6 bases clipped from V and 5 bases from J, the junction kept 7 bases outside the gene matches. The CDR3 consists of 14 residues. CDR3 in DNA: TGTGCCAGCAGCCCCCGGGACAGGGGCCACGAGCAGTACTTC. Translating gives CASSPRDRGHEQYF.

This clonotype was found many times. This chain uses TRBV29-1 with TRBJ2-7; TRBD1 matches 8 bases. The V and J ends lost 1 base and 2 bases, in that order; junction bases with no gene match: 4. The CDR3 has 14 residues. Germline V CDR1 and CDR2: SQVTM, ANQGSEA. As DNA, the CDR3 is TGCAGCGTTGAAGGAACAGGGGGGACCTACGAGCAGTACTTC. Residues: CSVEGTGGTYEQYF.

A note on this clonotype: Compared with germline, one end of the junction differs, possibly owing to a read error. CDR3 DNA: TGTGCCGGCAGTTACGGGACAGGGAACGCGCAGTACTTC. Amino acid sequence: CAGSYGTGNAQYF. The chain has TRBV6-2 or TRBV6-3 and TRBJ2-7, with TRBD1 identical over 9 bases. Germline V lookup: CDR1 MNHEY, CDR2 SVGEGT. The CDR3 is made up of 13 amino acids.

The chain joins TRBV28 to TRBJ2-7; tentative D call: TRBD1 (5 bases). Trimming took 2 bases from V and 0 from J, leaving 8 bases between them. The CDR3 covers 14 residues. Germline V gene data show CDR1 as MDHEN and CDR2 as SYDVKM. Written as DNA, the CDR3 is TGTGCCAGCAGTTTACACAGGTCCTCCTACGAGCAGTACTTC. It codes for CASSLHRSSYEQYF.

The chain joins TRBV10-2 to TRBJ2-5; no clear D gene. The CDR3 consists of 11 residues. V gave up 2 bases and J gave up 5 bases, with 3 bases separating them. Looked up from germline, CDR1 is WSHSY and CDR2 is SAAADI. In DNA, the CDR3 is TGCGCCAGCAGTGAGGTGGAGACCCAGTACTTC. It encodes CASSEVETQYF.

About this clonotype: Possible read error: a much larger clone is one base away. This sequence joins TRBV7-9 and TRBJ1-1, with D hard to call. Trimming removed 3 bases at V and 3 bases at J, with 5 bases between. The CDR3 consists of 12 residues. In germline, CDR1 is SEHNR, CDR2 FQNEAQ (reference sequence). This CDR3 reads CASSFGDTEAFF. The DNA for the CDR3 is TGTGCCAGCAGCTTTGGAGACACTGAAGCTTTCTTT. Full variable domain (remainder filled in from reference TRBV7-9 and TRBJ1-1): DTGVSQNPRHKITKRGQNVTFRCDPISEHNRLYWYRQTLGQGPEFLTYFQNEAQLEKSRLLSDRFSAERPKGSFSTLEIQRTEQGDSAMYLCASSFGDTEAFFGQGTRLTVV.

The chain uses TRBV25-1 and TRBJ2-7; no reliable D call. This CDR3 contains 14 residues. Deletions cut 11 bases from V and 0 bases from J, with 17 bases between. From germline, CDR1 is MGHDK and CDR2 SYGVNS. CDR3 sequence: CARRAPGHSYEQYF. In DNA, the CDR3 is TGTGCCCGCCGTGCGCCCGGGCACTCCTACGAGCAGTACTTC.